This T cell receptor beta chain was captured by sequencing in a study of cytomegalovirus exposure and HLA in healthy donors. Overall study: T cells numbering around 180 million yielded 117 million unique TCR beta sequences in an earlier analysis.

The study's findings and limits: The authors reported that TCR beta sequences could predict HLA-A and HLA-B alleles. These predictions were accurate for most subjects in the first cohort.

A note on this clone: Its antigen remains unidentified.

CDR1 and CDR2 (germline): SEHNR, FQNEAQ (reference sequence). The J segment lost 4 bases and the V segment lost 4 bases, leaving 7 bases of the junction unmatched. The length of the CDR3 is 16 residues. The study ran its PCR with 60 Vbeta and 13 Jbeta primers. Data came from immunoSEQ multiplex PCR; TCRdb stores just in-frame clones and leaves some out. The sample records around 150,000 clones, 82% being singletons. Source material: PBMCs. V gene TRBV7-9 combines with J gene TRBJ2-2; 9 bases fit TRBD1. This clonotype was sampled from a man aged 25-45 years in good health and CMV-seropositive. DNA for the CDR3: TGTGCCAGCAGCTCTTCCGGGACAGGGACCACCGGGGAGCTGTTTTTT. It specifies CASSSSGTGTTGELFF.